This T cell receptor beta chain appears in the sequencing data of a study of cytomegalovirus exposure and HLA in healthy donors. The CDR3 contains 16 residues. Losses at the gene ends were 3 bases for V and 3 bases for J; bases not matched to a gene: 7. Germline CDR1 and CDR2: SGHAT and FQNNGV. Both 60 Vbeta primers and 13 Jbeta primers went into the PCR. The protocol was immunoSEQ multiplex PCR, while the TCRdb copy is restricted to in-frame clones and leaves out a portion. The table has some 140,000 clones, 60% to 80% seen once. The receptor comes from a male donor in good health and CMV-seronegative. The genes are TRBV11-2 and TRBJ1-5; 8 nucleotides align to TRBD1. Specimen: PBMCs. In nucleotides, the CDR3 is TGTGCCAGCAGCTTGGAGACAGGGGTTTCCAATCAGCCCCAGCATTTT. Protein: CASSLETGVSNQPQHF. Together with reference TRBV11-2 and TRBJ1-5, the CDR3 gives the full variable domain: EAGVAQSPRYKIIEKRQSVAFWCNPISGHATLYWYQQILGQGPKLLIQFQNNGVVDDSQLPKDRFSAERLKGVDSTLKIQPAKLEDSAVYLCASSLETGVSNQPQHFGDGTRLSIL.